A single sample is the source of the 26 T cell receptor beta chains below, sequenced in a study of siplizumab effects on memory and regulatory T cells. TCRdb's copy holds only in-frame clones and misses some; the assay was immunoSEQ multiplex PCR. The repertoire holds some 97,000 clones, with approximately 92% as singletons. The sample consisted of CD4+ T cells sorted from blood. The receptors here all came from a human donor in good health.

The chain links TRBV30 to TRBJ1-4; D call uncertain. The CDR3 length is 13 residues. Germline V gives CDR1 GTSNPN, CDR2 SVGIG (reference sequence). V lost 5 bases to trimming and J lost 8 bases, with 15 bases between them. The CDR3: CAWGRRLEEKLFF. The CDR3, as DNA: TGTGCCTGGGGGAGACGGCTTGAGGAAAAACTGTTTTTT. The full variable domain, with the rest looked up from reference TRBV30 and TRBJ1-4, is SQTIHQWPATLVQPVGSPLSLECTVEGTSNPNLYWYRQAAGRGLQLLFYSVGIGQISSEVPQNLSASRPQDRQFILSSKKLLLSDSGFYLCAWGRRLEEKLFFGSGTQLSVL.

The CDR3 DNA is TGTGCCATCAGTGAGACAGGGAGCGGCACCGGGGAGCTGTTTTTT. It yields the protein CAISETGSGTGELFF. This chain uses TRBV10-3 with TRBJ2-2; a weak D match, TRBD1 (6 bases). Germline V CDR1 and CDR2: ENHRY, SYGVKD. This CDR3 is 15 amino acids long. Trimming stripped 2 bases from V and 4 bases from J, with 11 bases between.

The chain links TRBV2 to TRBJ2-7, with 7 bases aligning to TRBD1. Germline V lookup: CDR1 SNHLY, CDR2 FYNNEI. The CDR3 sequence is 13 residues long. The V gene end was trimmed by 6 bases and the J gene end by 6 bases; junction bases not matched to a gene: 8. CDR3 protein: CASRTGRRTEQYF. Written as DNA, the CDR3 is TGTGCCAGCAGGACAGGGAGACGTACCGAGCAGTACTTC.

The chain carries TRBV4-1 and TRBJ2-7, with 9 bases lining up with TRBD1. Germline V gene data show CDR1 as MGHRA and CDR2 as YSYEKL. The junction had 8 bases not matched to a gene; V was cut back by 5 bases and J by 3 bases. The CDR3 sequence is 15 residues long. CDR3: CASSFPGQGIYEQYF. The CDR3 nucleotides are TGCGCCAGCAGCTTTCCGGGACAGGGCATCTACGAGCAGTACTTC.

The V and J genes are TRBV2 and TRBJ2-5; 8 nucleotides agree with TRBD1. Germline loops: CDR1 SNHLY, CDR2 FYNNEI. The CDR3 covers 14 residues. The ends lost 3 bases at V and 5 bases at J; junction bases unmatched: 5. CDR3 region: CASSDAGGMETQYF. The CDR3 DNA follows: TGTGCCAGCAGTGATGCAGGGGGCATGGAGACCCAGTACTTC.

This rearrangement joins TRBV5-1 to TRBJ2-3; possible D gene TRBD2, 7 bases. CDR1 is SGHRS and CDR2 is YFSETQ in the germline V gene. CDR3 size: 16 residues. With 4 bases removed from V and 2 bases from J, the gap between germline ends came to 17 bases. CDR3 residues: CASSPRGRGNTDTQYF. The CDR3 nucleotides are TGCGCCAGCAGCCCCCGGGGGCGGGGGAACACAGATACGCAGTATTTT.

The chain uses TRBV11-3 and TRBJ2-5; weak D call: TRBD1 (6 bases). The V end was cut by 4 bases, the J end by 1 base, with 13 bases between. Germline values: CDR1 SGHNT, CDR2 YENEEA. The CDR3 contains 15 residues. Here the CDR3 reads CASSSGQSIQETQYF. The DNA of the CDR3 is TGTGCCAGCAGCTCAGGACAGTCTATCCAAGAGACCCAGTACTTC.

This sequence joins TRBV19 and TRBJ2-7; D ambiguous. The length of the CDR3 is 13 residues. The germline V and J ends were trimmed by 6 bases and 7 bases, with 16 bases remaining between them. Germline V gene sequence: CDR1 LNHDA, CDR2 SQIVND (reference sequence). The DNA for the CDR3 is TGTGCCAGTAGCAGGACGTCCACTGGGGAGCAGTACTTC. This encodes CASSRTSTGEQYF.

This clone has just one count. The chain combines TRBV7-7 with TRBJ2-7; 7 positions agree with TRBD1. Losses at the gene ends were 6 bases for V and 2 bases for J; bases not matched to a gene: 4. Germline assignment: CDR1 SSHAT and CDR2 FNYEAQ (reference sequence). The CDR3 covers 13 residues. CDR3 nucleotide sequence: TGTGCCAGCAGTCGGACAGGAACCTACGAGCAGTACTTC. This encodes CASSRTGTYEQYF.

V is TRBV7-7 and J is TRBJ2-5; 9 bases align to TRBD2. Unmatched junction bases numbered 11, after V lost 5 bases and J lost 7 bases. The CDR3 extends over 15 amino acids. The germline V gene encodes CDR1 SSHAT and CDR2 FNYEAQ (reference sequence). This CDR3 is CASSLDLAGPSTQYF. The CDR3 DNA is TGTGCCAGCAGCCTAGACCTAGCGGGGCCTTCGACCCAGTACTTC.

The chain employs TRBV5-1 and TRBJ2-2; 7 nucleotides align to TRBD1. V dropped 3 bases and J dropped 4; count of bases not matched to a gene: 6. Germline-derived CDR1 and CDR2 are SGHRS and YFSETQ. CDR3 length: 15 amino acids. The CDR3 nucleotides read TGCGCCAGCAGCTACGAGGGGGCCGCCACCGGGGAGCTGTTTTTT. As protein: CASSYEGAATGELFF.

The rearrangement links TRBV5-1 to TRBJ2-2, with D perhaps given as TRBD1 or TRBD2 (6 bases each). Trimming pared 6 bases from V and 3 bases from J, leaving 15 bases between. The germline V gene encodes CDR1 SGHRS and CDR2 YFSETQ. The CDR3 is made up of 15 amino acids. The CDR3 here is CASTLGGSDTGELFF. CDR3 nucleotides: TGCGCCAGCACCCTAGGGGGGTCGGACACCGGGGAGCTGTTTTTT.

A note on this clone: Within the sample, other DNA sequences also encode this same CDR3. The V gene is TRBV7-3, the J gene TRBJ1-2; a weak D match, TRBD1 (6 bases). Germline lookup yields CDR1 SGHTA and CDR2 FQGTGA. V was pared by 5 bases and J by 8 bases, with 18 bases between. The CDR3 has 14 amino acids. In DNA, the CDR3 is TGTGCCAGCAGCCCCACCCCAGGGGCGCAGGGCTACACCTTC. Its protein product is CASSPTPGAQGYTF.

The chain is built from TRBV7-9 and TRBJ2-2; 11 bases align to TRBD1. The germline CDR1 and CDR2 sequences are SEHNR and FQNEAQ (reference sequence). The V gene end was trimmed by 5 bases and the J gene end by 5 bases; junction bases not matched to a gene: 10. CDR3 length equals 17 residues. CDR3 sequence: CASSPDRGQGGTGELFF. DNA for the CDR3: TGTGCCAGCAGCCCGGACAGGGGGCAAGGAGGGACCGGGGAGCTGTTTTTT.

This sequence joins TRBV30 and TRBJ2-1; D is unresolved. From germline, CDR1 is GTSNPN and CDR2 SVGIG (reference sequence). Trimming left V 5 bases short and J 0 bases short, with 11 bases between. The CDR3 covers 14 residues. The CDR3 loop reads CAWDRTVSYNEQFF. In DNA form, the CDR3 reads TGTGCCTGGGATAGGACCGTCTCCTACAATGAGCAGTTCTTC.

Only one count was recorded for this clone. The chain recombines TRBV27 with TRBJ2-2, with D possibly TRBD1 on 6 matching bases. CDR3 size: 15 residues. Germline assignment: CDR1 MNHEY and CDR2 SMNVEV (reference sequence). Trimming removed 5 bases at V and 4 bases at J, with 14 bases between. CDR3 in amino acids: CASSLYRVGTGELFF. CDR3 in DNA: TGTGCCAGCAGTCTGTACAGGGTTGGCACCGGGGAGCTGTTTTTT.

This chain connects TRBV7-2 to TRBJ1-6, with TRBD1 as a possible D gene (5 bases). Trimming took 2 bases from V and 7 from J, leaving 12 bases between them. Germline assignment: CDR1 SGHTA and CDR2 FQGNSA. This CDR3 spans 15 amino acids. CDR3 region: CASSLREGPNSPLHF. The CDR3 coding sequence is TGTGCCAGCAGCTTAAGGGAGGGGCCCAATTCACCCCTCCACTTT.

This chain's CDR3 is CASSESGRYEQFF. The CDR3 region has the DNA TGCGCCAGCAGTGAGTCTGGACGGTATGAGCAGTTCTTC. This chain links TRBV10-1 with TRBJ2-1; D not certain. V lost 0 bases, J lost 8 bases, and 8 bases lay in between. Germline CDR1 is WNHNN and CDR2 is SYGVQD (reference sequence). The CDR3 runs to 13 residues.

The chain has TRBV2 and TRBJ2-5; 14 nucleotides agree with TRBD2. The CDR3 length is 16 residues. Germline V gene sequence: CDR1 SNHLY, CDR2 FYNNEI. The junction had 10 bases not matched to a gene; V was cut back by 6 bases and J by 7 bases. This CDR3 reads CASRGTSGGTSGTQYF. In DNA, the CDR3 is TGTGCCAGCAGGGGGACTAGCGGGGGAACCTCAGGGACCCAGTACTTC.

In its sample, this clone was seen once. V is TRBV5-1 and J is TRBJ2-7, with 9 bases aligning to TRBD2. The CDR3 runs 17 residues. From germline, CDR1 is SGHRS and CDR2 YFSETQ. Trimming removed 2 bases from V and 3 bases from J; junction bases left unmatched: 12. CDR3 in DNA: TGCGCCAGCAGCTTTGGTGAGAGGCTAGCGGGGCGCTACGAGCAGTACTTC. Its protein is CASSFGERLAGRYEQYF.

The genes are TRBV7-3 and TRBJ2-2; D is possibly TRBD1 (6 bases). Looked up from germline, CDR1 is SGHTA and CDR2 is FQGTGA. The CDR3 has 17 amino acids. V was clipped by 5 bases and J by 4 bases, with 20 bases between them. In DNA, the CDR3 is TGTGCCAGCAGCCGTAGGGGTGTACAGGGTTCCACCGGGGAGCTGTTTTTT. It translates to CASSRRGVQGSTGELFF.

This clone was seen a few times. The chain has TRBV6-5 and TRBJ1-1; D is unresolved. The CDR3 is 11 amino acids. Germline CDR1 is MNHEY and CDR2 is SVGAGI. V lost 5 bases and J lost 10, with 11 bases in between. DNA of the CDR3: TGTGCCAGCAGTACACTTGGGGTAGCTTTCTTT. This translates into CASSTLGVAFF.

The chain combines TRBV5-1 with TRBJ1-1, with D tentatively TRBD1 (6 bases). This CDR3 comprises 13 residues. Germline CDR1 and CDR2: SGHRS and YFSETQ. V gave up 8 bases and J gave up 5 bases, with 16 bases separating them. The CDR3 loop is CASSLETGTEAFF. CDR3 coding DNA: TGCGCCAGTAGCCTGGAGACAGGTACTGAAGCTTTCTTT.

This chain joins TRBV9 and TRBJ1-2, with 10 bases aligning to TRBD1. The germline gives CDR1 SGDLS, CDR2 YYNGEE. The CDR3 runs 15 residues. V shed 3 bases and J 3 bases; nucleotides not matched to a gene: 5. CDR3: CASSARQGADYGYTF. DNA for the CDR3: TGTGCCAGCAGCGCCCGACAGGGGGCTGACTATGGCTACACCTTC.

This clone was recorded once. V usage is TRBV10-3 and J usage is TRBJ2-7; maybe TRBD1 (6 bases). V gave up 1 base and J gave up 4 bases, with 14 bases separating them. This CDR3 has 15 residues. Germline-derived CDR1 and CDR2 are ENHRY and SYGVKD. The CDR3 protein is CAISEYRDRTYEQYF. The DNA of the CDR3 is TGTGCCATCAGTGAGTACAGGGATCGTACGTACGAGCAGTACTTC.

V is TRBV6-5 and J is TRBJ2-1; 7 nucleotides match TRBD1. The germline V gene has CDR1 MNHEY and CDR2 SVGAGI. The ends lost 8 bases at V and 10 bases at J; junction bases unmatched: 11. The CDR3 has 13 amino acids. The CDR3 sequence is CASSAGGHREQFF. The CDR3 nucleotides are TGTGCCAGCTCAGCAGGGGGACATCGGGAGCAGTTCTTC.